What follows is one TCR beta chain and its context. Germline CDR1 is MDHEN and CDR2 is SYDVKM. CDR3 length equals 14 residues. The germline V and J ends were trimmed by 7 bases and 0 bases, with 9 bases remaining between them. These data are taken from a study of blood T cell repertoires in COVID-19. TCRdb's table, derived via immunoSEQ multiplex PCR, lists solely in-frame clones and lacks some. The sample has a few hundred thousand clones; approximately 84% are singletons. Sequencing was done on a sample of peripheral blood. The V call is TRBV28, the J call TRBJ1-4, with D possibly matching TRBD1 (6 bases). The receptor comes from a human donor in a cohort sampled during active COVID-19. The CDR3 sequence is CASNNRATNEKLFF. The CDR3 DNA follows: TGTGCCAGCAATAACAGGGCAACTAATGAAAAACTGTTTTTT. The full variable domain, rest sourced from reference TRBV28 and TRBJ1-4, is DVKVTQSSRYLVKRTGEKVFLECVQDMDHENMFWYRQDPGLGLRLIYFSYDVKMKEKGDIPEGYSVSREKKERFSLILESASTNQTSMYLCASNNRATNEKLFFGSGTQLSVL.